These 25 T cell receptor beta chains were sequenced from one sample in a study of blood T cell repertoires in COVID-19. Some clones are missing from TCRdb's copy, which holds only in-frame ones; the method was immunoSEQ multiplex PCR. The table records about 230,000 clones, 85% of them present only once. Sequencing used peripheral blood. Receptors were obtained from a middle-aged man with COVID-19, enrolled during active disease.

The chain links TRBV12-3 or TRBV12-4 to TRBJ1-1; weak D call: TRBD1 (5 bases). CDR3 length equals 13 residues. V was cut by 4 bases and J by 1 base, with 7 bases left in between. CDR3 in DNA: TGTGCCAGCAGTTGGCAGGGGAACACTGAAGCTTTCTTT. Protein product: CASSWQGNTEAFF.

The CDR3 DNA sequence: TGCAGCGTTGGACAGTTTCTTTGGGCCTACAATGAGCAGTTCTTC. Translated: CSVGQFLWAYNEQFF. The chain uses TRBV29-1 and TRBJ2-1; the D gene is possibly TRBD1 (5 bases). The V gene lost 4 bases and the J gene lost 2 bases, with 15 bases spanning the gap. Germline V CDR1 and CDR2: SQVTM, ANQGSEA. There are 15 residues in the CDR3.

This clone has more than one count but fewer than ten. This rearrangement joins TRBV14 to TRBJ2-2; D gene uncertain. Trimming removed 3 bases from V and 3 bases from J, with 17 bases in between. Germline CDR1 reads SGHDN; CDR2 reads FVKESK. This CDR3 contains 17 residues. The CDR3 DNA reads TGTGCCAGCAGCCACCCCCCGGGTGGTGGCGACACCGGGGAGCTGTTTTTT. Its protein product is CASSHPPGGGDTGELFF.

DNA of the CDR3: TGTGCCAGTAGTACAGACAGGGGGTGGTCCACTGAAGCTTTCTTT. Protein sequence: CASSTDRGWSTEAFF. The chain has TRBV19 and TRBJ1-1, with TRBD1 matching over 9 bases. Per germline, CDR1 LNHDA and CDR2 SQIVND (reference sequence). The V gene end was trimmed by 4 bases and the J gene end by 4 bases; junction bases not matched to a gene: 7. This CDR3 is 15 amino acids long.

The chain uses TRBV18 and TRBJ1-2; D is perhaps TRBD1 (5 bases). The V gene's germline CDR1 is KGHSH and CDR2 LQKENI. The CDR3 totals 16 residues. V was shortened by 0 bases and J by 4 bases, with 15 bases between the two germline ends. The CDR3 nucleotides read TGTGCCAGCTCACCACCAGGGCAGGGTGCTGGCTATGGCTACACCTTC. It yields the protein CASSPPGQGAGYGYTF.

This clone was counted many times. The J gene is TRBJ2-2, the V gene TRBV10-3; a possible D gene is TRBD1 (5 bases). This CDR3 contains 15 residues. The germline CDR1 and CDR2 sequences are ENHRY and SYGVKD. Trimming cost V 6 bases and J 1 base, with 12 bases left between them. CDR3 coding DNA: TGTGCCATCAGCCTAGAGACAGAGAACACCGGGGAGCTGTTTTTT. It is translated as CAISLETENTGELFF.

The chain combines TRBV5-1 with TRBJ1-1; 8 positions agree with TRBD1. V gave up 2 bases and J gave up 2 bases; unmatched junction bases: 5. The CDR3 contains 15 residues. The germline gives CDR1 SGHRS, CDR2 YFSETQ. Here the CDR3 reads CASSLHGQGNTEAFF. The CDR3 DNA follows: TGCGCCAGCAGCTTACATGGACAGGGAAACACTGAAGCTTTCTTT.

V and J are TRBV29-1 and TRBJ2-7; weak D call: TRBD2 (6 bases). CDR1 and CDR2 from the germline V gene are SQVTM and ANQGSEA. Between the trimmed V and J ends, which lost 4 bases and 2 bases, there was a span of 15 bases. The CDR3 spans 14 residues. CDR3 in amino acids: CSVVGSGGPYEQYF. The CDR3 DNA reads TGCAGCGTTGTAGGTAGCGGAGGGCCCTACGAGCAGTACTTC.

The rearrangement links TRBV10-3 to TRBJ1-4; 10 nucleotides match TRBD1. Germline lookup yields CDR1 ENHRY and CDR2 SYGVKD. V lost 2 bases and J lost 7; bases outside the gene matches: 4. The CDR3 is 15 residues long. As DNA, the CDR3 is TGTGCCATCAGTGAGGGGGACAGGGGAGGTGAAAAACTGTTTTTT. Translation: CAISEGDRGGEKLFF.

The chain has TRBV4-2 and TRBJ2-1; 9 nucleotides agree with TRBD2. V trimming: 0 bases; J trimming: 4 bases; junction bases outside the gene matches: 1. Germline assignment: CDR1 LGHNA and CDR2 YNFKEQ. The CDR3 totals 15 residues. The CDR3 region is CASSQETSGYNEQFF. The CDR3 DNA is TGTGCCAGCAGCCAAGAAACTAGCGGGTACAATGAGCAGTTCTTC.

This rearrangement joins TRBV19 to TRBJ2-6; TRBD1 might be the D (5 bases). V shed 3 bases and J shed 0 bases, with 12 bases lying between them. Germline V CDR1 and CDR2: LNHDA, SQIVND (reference sequence). This CDR3 region has 17 residues. The CDR3 DNA is TGTGCCAGTAGTATGCCAAGGGGAAACTCTGGGGCCAACGTCCTGACTTTC. Its translation is CASSMPRGNSGANVLTF.

The chain employs TRBV7-2 and TRBJ1-1, with D maybe TRBD1 (6 bases). The ends were cut back, 5 bases at V and 5 bases at J, with 15 bases in the middle. Germline CDR1 SGHTA, CDR2 FQGNSA. CDR3 size: 14 residues. The CDR3: CASSPQGRRTEAFF. The CDR3 DNA sequence: TGTGCCAGCAGCCCCCAGGGGCGGAGGACTGAAGCTTTCTTT.

The rearrangement joins TRBV25-1 to TRBJ2-3; no firm D call. Trimming took 8 bases from V and 2 from J, leaving 17 bases between them. The CDR3 contains 15 residues. In germline, CDR1 is MGHDK, CDR2 SYGVNS. The CDR3 DNA reads TGTGCCAGCCAGCCCCCCGGGTTCTACACAGATACGCAGTATTTT. This gives the protein CASQPPGFYTDTQYF.

Comments on this clone: This sample includes further DNA sequences coding for the same CDR3. The chain joins TRBV7-9 to TRBJ2-7; 10 nucleotides agree with TRBD1. V shed 4 bases, J shed 4 bases, and the junction held 7 bases outside the gene matches. CDR3 length equals 15 residues. Germline V CDR1 and CDR2: SEHNR, FQNEAQ (reference sequence). In DNA, the CDR3 is TGTGCCAGCAGCTCGCCCCGGGACAGGGGTTACGAGCAGTACTTC. The encoded protein is CASSSPRDRGYEQYF.

This rearrangement joins TRBV12-3 or TRBV12-4 to TRBJ1-1; D remains unclear. Trimming took off 4 bases at V and 8 bases at J, with 8 bases between the two ends. The CDR3 totals 11 residues. The CDR3 DNA sequence: TGTGCCAGCAGTTATGGCAGAGAAGCTTTCTTT. Translating it yields CASSYGREAFF.

In this sample, this clone turned up a few times. The J gene is TRBJ1-5, the V gene TRBV18; 7 bases agree with TRBD1. The CDR3 has 13 residues. Trimming took 5 bases from V and 6 from J; bases not matched to a gene: 4. CDR1 and CDR2 from the germline V gene are KGHSH and LQKENI. Here the CDR3 reads CASSADRAQPQHF. The CDR3 DNA sequence: TGTGCCAGCTCAGCTGACAGGGCTCAGCCCCAGCATTTT. Using reference TRBV18 and TRBJ1-5 for the parts outside the CDR3, the full variable domain is NAGVMQNPRHLVRRRGQEARLRCSPMKGHSHVYWYRQLPEEGLKFMVYLQKENIIDESGMPKERFSAEFPKEGPSILRIQQVVRGDSAAYFCASSADRAQPQHFGDGTRLSIL.

The chain recombines TRBV4-2 with TRBJ2-6; 7 bases agree with TRBD2. The germline V gene encodes CDR1 LGHNA and CDR2 YNFKEQ. J lost 0 bases, V lost 0 bases, and 5 bases had no gene match. This CDR3 region has 18 residues. The CDR3 DNA reads as TGTGCCAGCAGCCAAGAGGGCCTAGCGGCCTCTGGGGCCAACGTCCTGACTTTC. This sequence encodes CASSQEGLAASGANVLTF.

The rearrangement joins TRBV5-1 to TRBJ1-5; 8 bases are a match to TRBD1. The germline V gene encodes CDR1 SGHRS and CDR2 YFSETQ. J gave up 6 bases and V 0 bases, and 5 bases lay outside the gene matches. CDR3 length: 15 residues. CDR3: CASSLEPGGIQPQHF. CDR3 nucleotide sequence: TGCGCCAGCAGCTTGGAGCCAGGGGGCATTCAGCCCCAGCATTTT. The full variable domain, with the rest looked up from reference TRBV5-1 and TRBJ1-5, is KAGVTQTPRYLIKTRGQQVTLSCSPISGHRSVSWYQQTPGQGLQFLFEYFSETQRNKGNFPGRFSGRQFSNSRSEMNVSTLELGDSALYLCASSLEPGGIQPQHFGDGTRLSIL.

The chain combines TRBV7-2 with TRBJ2-1; TRBD1 aligns across 9 bases. Germline V gene sequence: CDR1 SGHTA, CDR2 FQGNSA. The CDR3 runs to 16 residues. Trimming at V came to 4 bases and at J to 8 bases, leaving 12 bases not matched to a gene. The CDR3, as DNA: TGTGCCAGCAGCTCCCCATGGGACAGGGATTTGGATGAGCAGTTCTTC. Translation gives CASSSPWDRDLDEQFF.

This clone is a singleton in its sample. This rearrangement joins TRBV6-2 or TRBV6-3 to TRBJ1-5, with TRBD1 matching 8 bases. Germline V gene sequence: CDR1 MNHEY, CDR2 SVGEGT. The junction had 13 bases not matched to a gene; V was cut back by 0 bases and J by 0 bases. The length of the CDR3 is 20 residues. CDR3 region: CASSYSGQGGGVNSNQPQHF. In DNA form, the CDR3 reads TGTGCCAGCAGTTACTCCGGACAGGGAGGTGGGGTTAATAGCAATCAGCCCCAGCATTTT.

This chain joins TRBV7-2 and TRBJ1-1; 7 bases fit TRBD1. The CDR3 is 14 amino acids. Unmatched junction bases numbered 6, after V lost 3 bases and J lost 5 bases. Germline V CDR1 and CDR2: SGHTA, FQGNSA. This chain's CDR3 is CASSFSTGQTEAFF. DNA for the CDR3: TGTGCCAGCAGCTTTTCGACAGGGCAAACTGAAGCTTTCTTT.

The chain carries TRBV6-4 and TRBJ1-2; TRBD1 agrees at 8 bases. The length of the CDR3 is 13 residues. The junction had 14 bases not matched to a gene; V was cut back by 10 bases and J by 10 bases. The germline V gene encodes CDR1 MRHNA and CDR2 SNTAGT. The CDR3: CATPGSDREAYTF. CDR3 in DNA: TGTGCCACCCCTGGCTCGGACAGGGAGGCCTACACCTTC.

This clone has just a few counts. The chain uses TRBV24-1 and TRBJ2-1; D might be TRBD1 (5 bases). There are 15 residues in the CDR3. From germline, CDR1 is KGHDR and CDR2 SFDVKD. With 0 bases removed from V and 4 bases from J, the gap between germline ends came to 9 bases. The CDR3 spells CATSDLQDKYNEQFF. CDR3 bases: TGTGCCACCAGTGATTTGCAGGACAAATACAATGAGCAGTTCTTC.

CDR3 bases: TGTGCCAGCAGCCAAGTAGGACAGGATTACAATGAGCAGTTCTTC. Translating gives CASSQVGQDYNEQFF. The chain recombines TRBV3-1 (or the pseudogene TRBV3-2) with TRBJ2-1, with 7 bases aligning to TRBD1. The CDR3 is made up of 15 amino acids. CDR1 and CDR2 from the germline V gene are LGHDT and YNNKEL (reference sequence). V dropped 1 base and J dropped 4; count of bases not matched to a gene: 4.

The gene calls are TRBV5-1 and TRBJ2-2; 7 nucleotides agree with TRBD2. With V trimmed by 4 bases and J by 6 bases, 24 bases remained unmatched. Germline V lookup: CDR1 SGHRS, CDR2 YFSETQ. The CDR3 is 20 residues long. In DNA, the CDR3 is TGCGCCAGCAGCCAGGATGGGTGGCTAATTGGACTAGGAAGGGCCGGGGAGCTGTTTTTT. This sequence encodes CASSQDGWLIGLGRAGELFF.